Included here is one TCR beta chain sequence, with context. The clone's antigen remains unknown. There are no base qualities to consult, and no much larger clone falls within one base. These data belong to a study of cytomegalovirus exposure and HLA in healthy donors (dated by TCRdb to about 2017). Turning to the overall study: According to an earlier analysis of 587 of the donors, about 180 million T cells yielded over 90 million unique TCR beta sequences and around 300 Gb of sequence data. Roughly 300 gigabases of sequencing data and approximately 85 million unique TCR sequences were included in an early release covering roughly 600 HLA-typed donors. Among the approximately 400 genotyped donors, around 79% belonged to the genetic ancestry cluster associated with self-reported Caucasian donors. The study aimed to test whether cataloging public T cell receptors could reveal signatures of past pathogen exposure. The study profiled the T cell repertoires of 666 subjects by immunosequencing and related them to cytomegalovirus serostatus. In addition to the first cohort of about 650 subjects, a separate validation cohort of approximately 120 different subjects was used. The study combined high-throughput TCR immunosequencing, statistical association of individual TCRs with disease status, and machine learning to predict cytomegalovirus infection status. To study patterns of TCR occurrence, a later analysis re-analyzed previously published TCR beta repertoires from under 750 donors and added high-resolution HLA genotyping. Rather than using new phenotypic data, the later analysis identified candidate immune exposures from TCR beta sequences and from how often those sequences occurred across donors. To decide whether each TCR beta V gene segment behaved as functional or pseudogenic, an earlier analysis of over 500 of the donors relied on high-throughput TCR beta sequencing. Donor age, sex, ethnicity and CMV serostatus were compiled together with the repertoire data. Genome-wide SNP genotypes for about 65% of the roughly 670 donors were used in a later genetic analysis, which treated that subset as a discovery cohort. All discovery cohort repertoires had been generated using a single sequencing platform. HLA typing covered class I and class II loci at four-digit resolution. The number of typed donors differed by locus: about 620-640 for A, B, C, DRB1 and DQB1; some 540 for DQA1; approximately 600 for DPA1; and roughly 490 for DPB1. About five DR-DQ haplotypes were handled as single units for association and clustering, since linkage in the cohort was strong. On average, about 240,000 unique TCR beta nucleotide sequences were sequenced per donor among roughly 430 genotyped donors of the cohort, with approximately 18% of those sequences being non-productive. Findings and caveats that apply to the study as a whole: A further reported finding was that TCR beta sequences accurately predicted the HLA-A and HLA-B alleles for most subjects in the first cohort. In this cohort, only TCR beta chains were sequenced, and detectable features were limited by the absence of alpha or paired-chain data. When HLA alleles, especially DR and DQ, strongly co-occurred, TCR associations were difficult to assign to individual alleles. Because counts were too low, roughly 17 rarely observed V segments, including chromosome 9 orphons, were left out of the earlier analysis of approximately 500 of the donors. Most TCR sequences were observed very rarely across donors, whereas some public TCRs were present in many individuals. In a later analysis, the rate of TCR association differed among HLA loci, with DRB1 alleles having the most associated TCRs and HLA-C alleles having the fewest. According to a later analysis, most CMV-associated TCR beta chains appeared to be HLA-restricted, and the HLA associations seemed to be driven largely by CMV exposure. For the cohort, immune exposure information was limited to CMV serostatus. Linkage disequilibrium might explain the correlated functional status among segregating V segments, but an unknown experimental factor could not be ruled out. In vitro tests confirmed that a few of the cytomegalovirus-associated TCR beta chains recognize cytomegalovirus antigens. The sequencing pipeline was judged likely to have produced a cluster of highly shared sequence variants as a technical artifact. In a later analysis, several top co-occurrence clusters were reported to appear linked to parvovirus B19, influenza, CMV and Epstein-Barr virus. In a later analysis, 16,951 TCR beta sequences were associated with specific HLA alleles at a false discovery rate of 0.05. The 87-base-pair reads could not distinguish some IMGT-functional V segments, including TRBV6-2 and TRBV6-3, so those segments were excluded. A later genetic analysis reported fewer N-insertions in productive TCRs among donors in an Asian-associated ancestry cluster than the roughly 640-donor mean. Because some donors lacked HLA typing at each locus, the association tests relied only on the typed subset. An earlier analysis of roughly 570 of the donors showed that most TCR beta V segments appeared in productive rearrangements either about 90% or about 30% of the time, which broadly matched IMGT annotations. The presence/absence analyses assumed that sequencing depth was roughly uniform across donors, and that assumption may not be true. In the study, some 180 TCR beta chains were listed as associated with cytomegalovirus. The authors suggested that the approach could potentially be extended to other disease states and immunological phenotypes. Cytomegalovirus status was reported to be diagnosed by the classifier with high specificity and sensitivity in both the original and validation cohorts. V-gene and J-gene trimming of TCR beta chains was associated with a missense DCLRE1C variant in a later genetic analysis, and the association was replicated in an independent cohort. In a later analysis, HLA-associated TCR beta chains showed more clonal expansion and lower generation probabilities than non-associated chains that were equally common.

Relative to germline, V is 4 bases shorter and J is 0 bases shorter, with 15 bases between their ends. There are 15 amino acids in the CDR3, from cysteine to phenylalanine inclusive. The sequence is cut down to CDR3 DNA, 45 bases in frame from base 1. Per the germline V gene (reference sequence), GTSNPN is the CDR1 and SVGIG is the CDR2. The cohort was made up of 500 to 850 healthy bone marrow donors. At the time of sampling, all cohort members were nominally healthy, though unrecorded immune exposures were likely present. The donor was CMV seronegative and was included in the group of about 400 seronegative cohort members. A peripheral blood sample was collected from each donor, and TCR beta sequencing was performed on peripheral blood mononuclear cells. The Qiagen DNeasy Blood Extraction Kit was used to extract genomic DNA from the blood cell samples. Library method: the immunoSEQ multiplex PCR assay. For the multiplex PCR, a mixture combining 60 forward primers for TCR Vbeta segments and 13 reverse primers for TCR Jbeta segments was used. The CDR3 region of rearranged TCR beta genes was amplified from genomic DNA by a multiplex PCR assay. On the Illumina HiSeq System, the amplified TCR beta libraries were sequenced as 87-base-pair reads. In the original analysis: A later analysis tallied 75 million to 95 million unique TCR beta chains across the roughly 610 repertoires, and about 10 million of those chains were shared by two or more donors. Raw reads were error-corrected and collapsed into unique sequences with a nearest-neighbor algorithm that merged closely related sequences to remove PCR and sequencing errors. To assign V, D and J gene segments, CDR3 sequences were aligned to IMGT reference sequences. For a sequence to be retained, a match of at least six nucleotides was required to both a V gene segment and a J gene segment. Rearrangements were called productive when the CDR3 lacked stop codons and stayed in frame with V and J; all others were non-productive. CDR3 was defined according to IMGT convention as the region running from the second conserved V-encoded cysteine to the conserved J-encoded phenylalanine. In an earlier analysis of around 540 of the donors, sequences lacking an unambiguous match to a single V gene segment were excluded. In an earlier analysis of several hundred of the donors, V segments were called functional above 56.7% productive rearrangements and were called segregating when the between-donor standard deviation exceeded 5%. A statistical classification framework was built to diagnose cytomegalovirus status from the catalog of TCR beta chain sequences. In a later analysis, V and J genes were assigned by comparing TCR nucleotide sequences against IMGT/GENE-DB human TR gene sequences. Using the TCRdist pipeline, a later analysis assigned CDR3 sequences along with most-parsimonious VDJ recombination scenarios. In a later analysis, each TCR beta chain was defined by its CDR3 amino acid sequence together with its V-gene family, and reads lacking a unique V-gene family were excluded. In a later analysis, approximately 590 highly shared, low-generation-probability nucleotide sequences were removed to address suspected cross-contamination and a sequencing artifact. For each public chain, a later analysis derived a clonal expansion index from normalized ranks of inferred template counts within each repertoire. A later analysis computed generation probabilities with a VDJ recombination model fitted to out-of-frame rearrangements, and checked the results against IGoR. Hypergeometric tests were used in a later analysis to score TCR-TCR, TCR-HLA and TCR-CMV co-occurrence, with a repertoire-size bias correction applied to the TCR pairs. A later analysis estimated false discovery rates by permuting HLA or CMV assignments 20 times. In a later analysis, co-occurring TCRs were grouped with DBSCAN, and TCRdist sequence similarity was added when clustering was performed within HLA-allele-positive subsets. Repertoires with fewer than 30,000 or more than 120,000 public chains, plus five repertoires with anomalous nucleotide sharing, were excluded from co-occurrence clustering. What TCRdb holds here is the immuneACCESS table cut down to in-frame rearrangements. Part of the clones is not present; checked against another copy, under half of the missing clones reflect an unresolved V gene, and the others are unexplained. The D gene and trimming were derived from the DNA, and the V and J assignments and clone size from that table. The sample table records under 200,000 clones; roughly 85% of these occur just once. About 2.2% of the sample lies in the top ten.

The V gene is TRBV30 and the J gene is TRBJ1-1; TRBD1 might be the D gene, on 5 matching bases. The sample taken for sequencing was PBMCs. The clonotype originates from a woman aged 45-60 years in good health and CMV-seronegative. Here the CDR3 is given as CAWTSTGHLNTEAFF. The nucleotide sequence reads as follows: TGTGCCTGGACCTCCACCGGACATCTGAACACTGAAGCTTTCTTT.